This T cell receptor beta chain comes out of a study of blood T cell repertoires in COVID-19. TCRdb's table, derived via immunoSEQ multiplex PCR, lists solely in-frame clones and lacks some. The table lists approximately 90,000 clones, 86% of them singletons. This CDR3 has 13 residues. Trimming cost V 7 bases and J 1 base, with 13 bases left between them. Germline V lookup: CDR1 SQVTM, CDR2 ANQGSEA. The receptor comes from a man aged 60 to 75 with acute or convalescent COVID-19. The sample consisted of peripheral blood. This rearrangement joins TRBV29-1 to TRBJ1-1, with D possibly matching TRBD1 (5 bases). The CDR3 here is CSGVGQRNTEAFF. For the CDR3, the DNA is TGCAGCGGGGTGGGGCAGAGGAACACTGAAGCTTTCTTT.